Listed below are T cell receptor beta chains from one sample, sequenced in a study of blood T cells in healthy people across ages. TCRdb processed the 5' RACE reads anew with MiXCR; each CDR3 protein has one entry. Of approximately 1.5 million distinct CDR3 sequences in the sample, approximately 39% are singletons; the top ten hold more than 4%. Sample: blood. The receptors derive from a woman aged 18-29 years in good health. The CDR3 runs from the conserved cysteine through the conserved F or W. The D gene is left open where the match is weak. Where a row states a size, it is once, few, many or the class of an expanded clone; other rows omit it.

j_call v_call clone_size d_call cdr3_length cdr3_nt cdr3_aa
TRBJ2-4 TRBV7-8 - - 14 TGTGCCAGCAGCTTAGGTCCAGGAGTAAACATTCAGTACTTC CASSLGPGVNIQYF
TRBJ2-1 TRBV13 many TRBD2 14 TGTGCCAGCAGCCTAGCGGGAAGGCACAATGAGCAGTTCTTC CASSLAGRHNEQFF
TRBJ2-3 TRBV10-3 - TRBD2 15 TGTGCCATCAAGGCGGGGGGGCCTCTATTGGATACGCAGTATTTT CAIKAGGPLLDTQYF
TRBJ1-1 TRBV7-9 - - 14 TGTGCCAGCAGCTTTCACGCCCCGAACACTGAAGCTTTCTTT CASSFHAPNTEAFF
TRBJ2-2 TRBV6-5 - - 13 TGTGCCAGCAGTTACGTGGTTACCGGGGAGCTGTTTTTT CASSYVVTGELFF
TRBJ2-7 TRBV20-1 - TRBD2 15 TGCAGTGCTAGCGCTGGGACTAGCGGACCCTACGAGCAGTACTTC CSASAGTSGPYEQYF
TRBJ2-1 TRBV7-7 few TRBD1 15 TGTGCTAGCAGCTTTGCCCCCGGACAGGACAATGAGCAGTTCTTC CASSFAPGQDNEQFF
TRBJ2-5 TRBV19 few - 14 TGTGCCAGTAGTAATACGGGACATGGGGAGACCCAGTACTTC CASSNTGHGETQYF
TRBJ2-5 TRBV7-2 few TRBD2 17 TGTGCCAGCAGCTCGGTAGCGGGAGGAATATTCCAAGAGACCCAGTACTTC CASSSVAGGIFQETQYF
TRBJ2-1 TRBV25-1 - - 15 TGTGCCAGTGCAGCAGTGATTGCCTCGGGTAATGAGCAGTTCTTC CASAAVIASGNEQFF
TRBJ2-7 TRBV20-1 - TRBD2 17 TGCAGTGCTAGAGTCCCCTCGCGGCTAGCGGCTTACTACGAGCAGTACTTC CSARVPSRLAAYYEQYF
TRBJ1-2 TRBV4-1 - - 16 TGCGCCAGCAGCCAAGCGACAGGCATCGCTAACTATGGCTACACCTTC CASSQATGIANYGYTF
TRBJ2-3 TRBV14 - TRBD2 15 TGTGCCAGCAGCCCACTAGCGGCTAGCACAGATACGCAGTATTTT CASSPLAASTDTQYF
TRBJ1-5 TRBV5-1 few - 13 TGCGCCAGCAGCTTGGGGTACAGAGGAGACCAGCATTTT CASSLGYRGDQHF
TRBJ1-1 TRBV5-1 many - 13 TGCGCCAGCAGCGGGGTTATGAACACTGAAGCTTTCTTT CASSGVMNTEAFF
TRBJ1-2 TRBV29-1 few TRBD1 13 TGCAGCGTCTGGACAGGGGGCGACTATGGCTACACCTTC CSVWTGGDYGYTF
TRBJ1-6 TRBV4-1 - - 14 TGCGCCAGCAGCCAGACAGTAGATAATTCACCCCTCCACTTT CASSQTVDNSPLHF
TRBJ1-4 TRBV28 - - 13 TGTGCCGGGGGACGAAGGGGGAGAGAAAAACTGTTTTTT CAGGRRGREKLFF
TRBJ2-3 TRBV28 once TRBD2 15 TGTGCCAGCGCAGGGCCGGGACTAGATGCAGATACGCAGTATTTT CASAGPGLDADTQYF
TRBJ2-1 TRBV28 - TRBD2 16 TGTGCCAGCAGTGCACTCGGACTAGCGTCCAACAATGGGCAGTTCTTC CASSALGLASNNGQFF
TRBJ1-4 TRBV20-1 few - 16 TGCAGTGCTAGACCTATAAAAGGGGGGATTAATGAAAAACTGTTTTTT CSARPIKGGINEKLFF
TRBJ1-6 TRBV4-1 - - 14 TGCGCCAGCAGCCAAAACAGGGCTAATTCACCCCTCCACTTT CASSQNRANSPLHF
TRBJ2-7 TRBV21-1 - - 15 TGTGCCAGCAGCGCGGACATGAGCTCCTACAATGAGCAGTACTTC CASSADMSSYNEQYF
TRBJ1-5 TRBV2 - - 15 TGTGCCAGCAGTGATTGGGGGAGTAGCAATCAGCCCCAGCATTTT CASSDWGSSNQPQHF
TRBJ1-1 TRBV27 few - 14 TGTGCCAGCAGTGTCAGGGGCCGGGTCACTGAAGCTTTCTTT CASSVRGRVTEAFF
TRBJ2-1 TRBV4-3 - - 19 TGCGCCAGCAGCCAAGATTTTGCCCCGCGCCAGGGTTTCTACAATGAGCAGTTCTTC CASSQDFAPRQGFYNEQFF
TRBJ2-1 TRBV5-8 - TRBD1 17 TGTGCCAGCAGCTACGACAGGGTACGTGGGTCCTACAATGAGCAGTTCTTC CASSYDRVRGSYNEQFF
TRBJ2-7 TRBV4-3 - TRBD2 16 TGCGCCAGCAGCCAAGTCCGAGGACTAGCGGGAACCGAGCAGTACTTC CASSQVRGLAGTEQYF
TRBJ1-2 TRBV7-2 few - 13 TGTGCCAGCAGACGGGACAACTCCTATGGCTACACCTTC CASRRDNSYGYTF
TRBJ2-5 TRBV7-9 - - 16 TGTGCCAGCAGCCGGTACACGGACGCAAACCAAGAGACCCAGTACTTC CASSRYTDANQETQYF
TRBJ2-7 TRBV7-2 few - 11 TGTGCCAGCACCGAATGGAATGAGCAGTACTTC CASTEWNEQYF
TRBJ2-3 TRBV11-2 many - 14 TGTGCCAGCAGCTTTAGCGGACCCACAGATACGCAGTATTTT CASSFSGPTDTQYF
TRBJ2-7 TRBV10-3 - - 15 TGTGCCATCAGTGACTCCGGGACCCACTCCTACGAGCAGTACTTC CAISDSGTHSYEQYF
TRBJ2-1 TRBV7-2 few TRBD2 16 TGTGCCAGCAGCTCGAGAGGCAGCGGGGGCTACAATGAGCAGTTCTTC CASSSRGSGGYNEQFF
TRBJ2-5 TRBV5-1 - - 13 TGCGCCAGCAGCTTGGTGGTTTCCTACGGGCAGTACTTC CASSLVVSYGQYF
TRBJ2-2 TRBV20-1 - - 11 TGCAGTGCTGGGAACATCGGGGAGCTGTTTTTT CSAGNIGELFF
TRBJ2-1 TRBV9 - TRBD2 16 TGTGCCGGCAGCGTAGGGGGGGCTAGCGGGGCCAATGAGCAGTTCTTC CAGSVGGASGANEQFF